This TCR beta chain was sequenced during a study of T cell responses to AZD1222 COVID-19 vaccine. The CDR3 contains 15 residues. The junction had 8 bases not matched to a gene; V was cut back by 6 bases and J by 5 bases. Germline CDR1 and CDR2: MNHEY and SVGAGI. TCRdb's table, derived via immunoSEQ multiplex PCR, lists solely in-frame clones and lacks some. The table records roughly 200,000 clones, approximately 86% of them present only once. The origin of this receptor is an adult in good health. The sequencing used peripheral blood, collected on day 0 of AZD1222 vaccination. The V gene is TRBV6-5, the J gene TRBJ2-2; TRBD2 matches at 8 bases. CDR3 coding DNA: TGTGCCAGCAGACGGGAGGGGGGAAGTACCGGGGAGCTGTTTTTT. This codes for CASRREGGSTGELFF.